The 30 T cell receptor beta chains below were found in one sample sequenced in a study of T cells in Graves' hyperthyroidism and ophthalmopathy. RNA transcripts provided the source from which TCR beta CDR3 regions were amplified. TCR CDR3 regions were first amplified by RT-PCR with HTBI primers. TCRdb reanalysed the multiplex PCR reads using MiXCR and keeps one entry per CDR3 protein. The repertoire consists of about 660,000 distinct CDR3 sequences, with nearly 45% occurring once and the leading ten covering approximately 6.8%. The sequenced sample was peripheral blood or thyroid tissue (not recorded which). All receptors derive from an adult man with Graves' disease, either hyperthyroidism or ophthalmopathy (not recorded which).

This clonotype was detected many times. CDR3 sequence (DNA): TGTGCCAGCAGGGAAGGACAGTTCACTGAAGCTTTCTTT. Translation: CASREGQFTEAFF. The rearrangement uses TRBV7-2 and TRBJ1-1; D perhaps matches TRBD1 (6 bases). The CDR3 extends over 13 amino acids. Germline CDR1 and CDR2: SGHTA and FQGNSA. V gave up 6 bases and J gave up 4 bases, with 12 bases separating them. The full variable domain, completed using reference TRBV7-2 and TRBJ1-1, is GAGVSQSPSNKVTEKGKDVELRCDPISGHTALYWYRQSLGQGLEFLIYFQGNSAPDKSGLPSDRFSAERTGGSVSTLTIQRTQQEDSAVYLCASREGQFTEAFFGQGTRLTVV.

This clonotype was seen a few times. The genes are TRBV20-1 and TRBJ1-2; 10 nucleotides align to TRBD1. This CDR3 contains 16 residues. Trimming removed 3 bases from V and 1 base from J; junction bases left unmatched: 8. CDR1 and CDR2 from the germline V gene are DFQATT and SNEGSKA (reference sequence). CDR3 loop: CSASGGTGAVNYGYTF. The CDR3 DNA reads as TGCAGTGCTAGTGGCGGGACAGGGGCTGTTAACTATGGCTACACCTTC.

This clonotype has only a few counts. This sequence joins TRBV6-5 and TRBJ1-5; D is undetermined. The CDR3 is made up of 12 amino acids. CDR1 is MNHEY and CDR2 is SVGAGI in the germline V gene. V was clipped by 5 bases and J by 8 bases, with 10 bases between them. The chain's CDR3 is CASSPRGEPQHF. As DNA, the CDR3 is TGTGCCAGCAGTCCCCGCGGGGAGCCCCAGCATTTT.

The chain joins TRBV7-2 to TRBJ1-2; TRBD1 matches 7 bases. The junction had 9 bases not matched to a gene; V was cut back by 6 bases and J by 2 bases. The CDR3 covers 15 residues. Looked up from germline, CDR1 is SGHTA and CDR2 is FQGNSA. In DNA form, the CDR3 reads TGTGCCAGCAGTTTACATCCAGGGGGAAACTATGGCTACACCTTC. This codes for CASSLHPGGNYGYTF.

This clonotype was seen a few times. The chain's CDR3 is CSASQDNSGNTIYF. CDR3 nucleotide sequence: TGCAGTGCTAGCCAGGACAACTCTGGAAACACCATATATTTT. V gene TRBV20-1 combines with J gene TRBJ1-3; TRBD1 is a possible D gene (5 bases). The CDR3 has 14 amino acids. Trimming removed 3 bases from V and 0 bases from J, with 9 bases in between. Germline V CDR1 and CDR2: DFQATT, SNEGSKA (reference sequence).

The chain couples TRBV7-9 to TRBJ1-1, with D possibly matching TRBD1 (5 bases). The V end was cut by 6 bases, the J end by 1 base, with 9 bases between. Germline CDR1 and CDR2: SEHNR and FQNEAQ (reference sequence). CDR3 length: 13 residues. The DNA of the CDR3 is TGTGCCAGCAGGGGACGGCAGAACACTGAAGCTTTCTTT. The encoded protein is CASRGRQNTEAFF.

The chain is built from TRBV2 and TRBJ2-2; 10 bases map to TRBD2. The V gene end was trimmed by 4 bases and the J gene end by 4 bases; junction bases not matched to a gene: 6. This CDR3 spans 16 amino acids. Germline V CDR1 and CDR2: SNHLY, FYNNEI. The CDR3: CASSVDLAGATGELFF. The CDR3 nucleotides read TGTGCCAGCAGTGTGGACCTAGCGGGGGCCACCGGGGAGCTGTTTTTT.

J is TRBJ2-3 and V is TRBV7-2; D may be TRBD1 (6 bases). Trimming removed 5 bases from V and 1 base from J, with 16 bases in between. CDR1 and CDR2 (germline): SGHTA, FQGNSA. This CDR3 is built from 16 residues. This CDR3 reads CASSQEWAGGTDTQYF. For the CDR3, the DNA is TGTGCCAGCAGCCAAGAGTGGGCAGGGGGCACAGATACGCAGTATTTT.

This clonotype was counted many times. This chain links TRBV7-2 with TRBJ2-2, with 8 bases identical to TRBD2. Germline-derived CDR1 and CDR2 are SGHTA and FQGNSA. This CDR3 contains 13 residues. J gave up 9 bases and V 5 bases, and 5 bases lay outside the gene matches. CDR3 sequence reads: CASSDGLAWELFF. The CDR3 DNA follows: TGTGCCAGCAGCGACGGACTAGCCTGGGAGCTGTTTTTT.

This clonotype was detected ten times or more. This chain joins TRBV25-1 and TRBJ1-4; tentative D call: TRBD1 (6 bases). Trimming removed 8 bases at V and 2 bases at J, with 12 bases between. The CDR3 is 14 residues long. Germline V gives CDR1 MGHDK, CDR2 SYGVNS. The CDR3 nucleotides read TGTGCCAGCGGAGGGACAAGCACTAATGAAAAACTGTTTTTT. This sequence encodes CASGGTSTNEKLFF.

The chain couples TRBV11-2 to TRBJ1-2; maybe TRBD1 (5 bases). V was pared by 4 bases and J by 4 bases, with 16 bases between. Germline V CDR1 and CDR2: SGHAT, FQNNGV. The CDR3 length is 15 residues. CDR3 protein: CASSSGPNRGYGYTF. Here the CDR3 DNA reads TGTGCCAGCAGCTCGGGACCGAACAGAGGCTATGGCTACACCTTC. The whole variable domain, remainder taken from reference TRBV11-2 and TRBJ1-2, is EAGVAQSPRYKIIEKRQSVAFWCNPISGHATLYWYQQILGQGPKLLIQFQNNGVVDDSQLPKDRFSAERLKGVDSTLKIQPAKLEDSAVYLCASSSGPNRGYGYTFGSGTRLTVV.

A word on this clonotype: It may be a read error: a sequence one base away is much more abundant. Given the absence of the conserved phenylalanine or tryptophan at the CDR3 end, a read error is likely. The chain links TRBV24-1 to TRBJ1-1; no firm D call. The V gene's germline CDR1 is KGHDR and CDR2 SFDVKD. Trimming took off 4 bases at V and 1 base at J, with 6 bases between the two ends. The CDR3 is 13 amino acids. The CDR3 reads CATSEQSNTEAFY. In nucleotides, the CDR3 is TGTGCCACCAGTGAACAATCGAACACTGAAGCTTTCTAT.

CDR3 DNA: TGTGCCAGCAGCCAAGAGAGCATCGGAGAAAAACTGTTTTTT. Translation gives CASSQESIGEKLFF. The chain links TRBV16 to TRBJ1-4; D call uncertain. CDR1 and CDR2 from the germline V gene are KGHSY and FQNENV. This CDR3 region has 14 residues. V was shortened by 2 bases and J by 8 bases, with 12 bases between the two germline ends.

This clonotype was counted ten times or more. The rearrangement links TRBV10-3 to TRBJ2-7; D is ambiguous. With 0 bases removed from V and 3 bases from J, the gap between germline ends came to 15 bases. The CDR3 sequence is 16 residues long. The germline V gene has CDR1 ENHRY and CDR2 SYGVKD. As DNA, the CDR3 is TGTGCCATCAGTGAGTCCCGACCGCGGCTGGGCTACGAGCAGTACTTC. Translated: CAISESRPRLGYEQYF.

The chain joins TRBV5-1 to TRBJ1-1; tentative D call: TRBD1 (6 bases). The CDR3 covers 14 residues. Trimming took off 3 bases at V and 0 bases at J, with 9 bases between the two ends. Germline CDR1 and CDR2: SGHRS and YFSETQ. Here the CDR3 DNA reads TGCGCCAGCAGCTGGGGGGGCATGAACACTGAAGCTTTCTTT. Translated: CASSWGGMNTEAFF. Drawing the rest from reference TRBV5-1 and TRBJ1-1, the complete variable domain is KAGVTQTPRYLIKTRGQQVTLSCSPISGHRSVSWYQQTPGQGLQFLFEYFSETQRNKGNFPGRFSGRQFSNSRSEMNVSTLELGDSALYLCASSWGGMNTEAFFGQGTRLTVV.

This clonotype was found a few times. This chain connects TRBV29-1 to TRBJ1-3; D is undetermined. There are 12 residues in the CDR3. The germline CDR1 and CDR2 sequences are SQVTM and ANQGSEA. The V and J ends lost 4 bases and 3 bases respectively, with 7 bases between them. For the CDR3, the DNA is TGCAGCGTTGCGGAGGTTGGAAACACCATATATTTT. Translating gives CSVAEVGNTIYF.

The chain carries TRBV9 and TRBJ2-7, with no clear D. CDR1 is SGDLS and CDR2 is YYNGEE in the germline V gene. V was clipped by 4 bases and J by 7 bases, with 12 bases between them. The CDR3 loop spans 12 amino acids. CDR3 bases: TGTGCCAGCAGCCAAGATCGTCGGGAGCAGTACTTC. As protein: CASSQDRREQYF.

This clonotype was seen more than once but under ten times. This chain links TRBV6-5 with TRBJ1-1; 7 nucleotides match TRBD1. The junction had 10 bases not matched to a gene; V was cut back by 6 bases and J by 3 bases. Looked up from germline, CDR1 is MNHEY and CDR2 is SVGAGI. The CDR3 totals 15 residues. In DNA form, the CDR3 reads TGTGCCAGCAGACCTCGACAGGGAAGGGACACTGAAGCTTTCTTT. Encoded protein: CASRPRQGRDTEAFF.

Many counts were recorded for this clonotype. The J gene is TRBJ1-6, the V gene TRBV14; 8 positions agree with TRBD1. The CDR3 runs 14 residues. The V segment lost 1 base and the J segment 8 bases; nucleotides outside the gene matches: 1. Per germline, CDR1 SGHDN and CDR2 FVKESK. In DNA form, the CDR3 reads TGTGCCAGCAGCCAAGTCAGGGGGCATTCACCCCTCCACTTT. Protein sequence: CASSQVRGHSPLHF.

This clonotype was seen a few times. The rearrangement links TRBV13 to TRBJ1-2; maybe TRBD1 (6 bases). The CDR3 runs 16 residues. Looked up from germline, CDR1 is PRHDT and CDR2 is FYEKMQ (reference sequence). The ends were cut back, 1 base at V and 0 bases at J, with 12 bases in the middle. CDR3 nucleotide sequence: TGTGCCAGCAGCTTAGAACGGGGGGGCCCTAACTATGGCTACACCTTC. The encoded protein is CASSLERGGPNYGYTF.

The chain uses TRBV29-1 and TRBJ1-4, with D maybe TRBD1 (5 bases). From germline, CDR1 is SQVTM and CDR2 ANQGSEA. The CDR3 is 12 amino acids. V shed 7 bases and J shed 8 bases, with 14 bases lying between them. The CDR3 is CSGTDTREKLFF. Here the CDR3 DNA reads TGCAGCGGGACGGACACCCGGGAAAAACTGTTTTTT. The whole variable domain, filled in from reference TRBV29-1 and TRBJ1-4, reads SAVISQKPSRDICQRGTSLTIQCQVDSQVTMMFWYRQQPGQSLTLIATANQGSEATYESGFVIDKFPISRPNLTFSTLTVSNMSPEDSSIYLCSGTDTREKLFFGSGTQLSVL.

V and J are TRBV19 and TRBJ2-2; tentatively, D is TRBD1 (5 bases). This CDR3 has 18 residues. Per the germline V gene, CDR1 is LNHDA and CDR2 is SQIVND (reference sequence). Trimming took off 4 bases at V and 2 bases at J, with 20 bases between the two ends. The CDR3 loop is CASSTRGIGHTNTGELFF. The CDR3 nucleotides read TGTGCCAGTAGTACACGCGGAATAGGACATACCAACACCGGGGAGCTGTTTTTT.

The CDR3 DNA is TGTGCCAGTAGTACCCGGGGGACAGGGGGTCGCGACTACACCTTC. Translating it yields CASSTRGTGGRDYTF. The rearrangement links TRBV19 to TRBJ1-2; the match to TRBD1 covers 11 bases. Germline CDR1 and CDR2: LNHDA and SQIVND (reference sequence). The CDR3 is 15 residues long. V shed 4 bases and J 10 bases; nucleotides not matched to a gene: 11.

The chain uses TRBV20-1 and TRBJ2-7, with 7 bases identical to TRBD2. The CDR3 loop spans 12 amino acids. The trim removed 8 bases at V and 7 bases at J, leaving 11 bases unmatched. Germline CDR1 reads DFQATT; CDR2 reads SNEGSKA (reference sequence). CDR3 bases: TGCAGTTACCCAGGGAGGGCCGGGGAGCAGTACTTC. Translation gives CSYPGRAGEQYF.

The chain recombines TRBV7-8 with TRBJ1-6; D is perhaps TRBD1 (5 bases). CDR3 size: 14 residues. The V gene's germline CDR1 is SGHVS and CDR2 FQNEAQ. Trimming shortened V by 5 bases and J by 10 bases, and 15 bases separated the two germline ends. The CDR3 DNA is TGTGCCAGCAGCCCCCAGGGAGGAGAGTCACCCCTCCACTTT. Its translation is CASSPQGGESPLHF. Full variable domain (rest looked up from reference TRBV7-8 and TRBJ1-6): GAGVSQSPRYKVAKRGQDVALRCDPISGHVSLFWYQQALGQGPEFLTYFQNEAQLDKSGLPSDRFFAERPEGSVSTLKIQRTQQEDSAVYLCASSPQGGESPLHFGNGTRLTVT.

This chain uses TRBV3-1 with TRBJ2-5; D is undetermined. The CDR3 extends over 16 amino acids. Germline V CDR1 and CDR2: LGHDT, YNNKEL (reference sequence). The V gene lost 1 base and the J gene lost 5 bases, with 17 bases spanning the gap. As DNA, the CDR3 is TGTGCCAGCAGCCAAGGCGGTGCGAAAACCGGGGAGACCCAGTACTTC. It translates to CASSQGGAKTGETQYF.

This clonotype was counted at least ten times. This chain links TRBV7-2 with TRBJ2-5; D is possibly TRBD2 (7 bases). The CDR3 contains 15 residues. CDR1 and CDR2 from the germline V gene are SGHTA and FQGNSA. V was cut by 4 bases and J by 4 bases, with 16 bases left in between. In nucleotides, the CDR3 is TGTGCCAGCAGCTCGGCGGCGGGGGCGCGAGAGACCCAGTACTTC. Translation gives CASSSAAGARETQYF.

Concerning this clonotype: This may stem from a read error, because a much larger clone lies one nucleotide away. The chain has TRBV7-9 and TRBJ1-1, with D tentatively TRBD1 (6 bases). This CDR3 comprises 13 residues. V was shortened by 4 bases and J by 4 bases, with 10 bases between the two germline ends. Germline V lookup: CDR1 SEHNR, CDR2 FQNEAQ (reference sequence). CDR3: CASSWDMSTEAFF. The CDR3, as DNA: TGTGCCAGCAGCTGGGACATGAGCACTGAAGCTTTCTTT.

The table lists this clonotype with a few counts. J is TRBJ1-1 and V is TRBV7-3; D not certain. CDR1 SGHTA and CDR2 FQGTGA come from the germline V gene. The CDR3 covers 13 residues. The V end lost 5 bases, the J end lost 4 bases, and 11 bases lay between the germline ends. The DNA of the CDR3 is TGTGCCAGCAGCACGTACCTGGGCACTGAAGCTTTCTTT. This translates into CASSTYLGTEAFF.

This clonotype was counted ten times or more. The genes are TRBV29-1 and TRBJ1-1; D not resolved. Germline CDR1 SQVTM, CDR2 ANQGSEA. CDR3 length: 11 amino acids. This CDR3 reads CNDEGGTEAFF. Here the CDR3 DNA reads TGCAACGATGAGGGTGGCACTGAAGCTTTCTTT.